The clone carrying this T cell receptor beta chain occurred many times. Germline assignment: CDR1 DFQATT and CDR2 SNEGSKA (reference sequence). The CDR3 consists of 13 residues. Trimming stripped 3 bases from V and 2 bases from J, with 5 bases between. The data originate from a study of neurological immune-mediated disorders. TCRdb called the 5' RACE reads again in MiXCR, with one record for every CDR3 protein. The data show over 40,000 distinct CDR3 sequences, with roughly 6% seen just once and 0.45% to 0.6% held by the top ten. Material: CD4+ T cells from blood. The chain combines TRBV20-1 with TRBJ2-6, with no clear D. This TCR derives from a woman aged 40 to 50 in good health. The CDR3 coding sequence is TGCAGTGCTAGCCAGCCTGGGGCCAACGTCCTGACTTTC. Translating gives CSASQPGANVLTF.